Listed here are 2 T cell receptor beta chains from one sample, sequenced in a study of T cell responses to AZD1222 COVID-19 vaccine. Sequencing used immunoSEQ multiplex PCR; TCRdb keeps in-frame clones, though not all of them. This sample has 100,000 or so clones, with 88% found just once. Sequenced here: peripheral blood, sampled on day 0 of AZD1222 vaccination. The receptors stem from an adult in good health.

This chain connects TRBV12-1 to TRBJ2-1; the table assigns TRBD2, which was not confirmed against the DNA. TRBV12-1 is reported as a pseudogene. The CDR3 covers 11 residues. The CDR3 loop is CASSSMREQFF. CDR3 DNA sequence: TGTGCCAGCAGCTCCATGAGAGAGCAGTTCTTC.

CDR3 region: CASRREVDQPQHF. CDR3 sequence (DNA): TGTGCCAGCAGGAGGGAGGTAGATCAGCCCCAGCATTTT. The V gene is TRBV6-5, the J gene TRBJ1-5; D remains unclear. Germline V gene lookup returns CDR1 MNHEY and CDR2 SVGAGI. Trimming cost V 6 bases and J 5 bases, with 11 bases left between them. This CDR3 comprises 13 residues.